This T cell receptor beta chain stems from a study of T cell clonotyping in hematopoietic cell transplantation. Time point denoted: recipient sample about 28 days before transplant, after cytoreduction. The table lists this clone with a count of one. Sequencing used immunoSEQ multiplex PCR; TCRdb keeps in-frame clones, though not all of them. The table has approximately 42,000 clones, roughly 85% seen once. The CDR3 runs 13 residues. Trimming stripped 4 bases from V and 5 bases from J, with 12 bases between. The germline V gene has CDR1 SGHDT and CDR2 YYEEEE. This clonotype originated in a man aged 60-69 years with acute myeloid leukemia. Some clones in this sample may be carry-over from other donors' samples. The chain links TRBV5-6 to TRBJ1-1; D gene unclear. The input for sequencing was peripheral blood mononuclear cells, taken before stem cell transplant. The CDR3 coding sequence is TGTGCCAGCAGCGTCCTGGGGAGGACTGAAGCTTTCTTT. Amino acids: CASSVLGRTEAFF.